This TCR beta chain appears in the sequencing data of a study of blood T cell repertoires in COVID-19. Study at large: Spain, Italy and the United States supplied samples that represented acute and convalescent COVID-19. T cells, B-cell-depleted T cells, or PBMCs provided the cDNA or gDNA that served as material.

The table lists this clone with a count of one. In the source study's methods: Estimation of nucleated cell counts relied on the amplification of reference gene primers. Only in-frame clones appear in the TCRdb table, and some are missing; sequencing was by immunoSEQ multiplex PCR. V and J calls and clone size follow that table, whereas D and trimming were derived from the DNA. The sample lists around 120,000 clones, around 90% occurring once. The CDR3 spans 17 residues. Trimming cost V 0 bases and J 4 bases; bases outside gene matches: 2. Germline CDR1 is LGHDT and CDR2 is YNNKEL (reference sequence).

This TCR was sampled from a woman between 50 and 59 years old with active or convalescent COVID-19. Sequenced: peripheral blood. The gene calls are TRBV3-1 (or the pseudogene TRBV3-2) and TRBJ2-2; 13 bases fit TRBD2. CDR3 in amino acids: CASSQEGLAGTTGELFF. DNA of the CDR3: TGTGCCAGCAGCCAAGAGGGACTAGCGGGGACCACCGGGGAGCTGTTTTTT.